Listed below are T cell receptor beta chains from one sample, sequenced in a study of blood T cell repertoires in COVID-19. The repertoire was sequenced with immunoSEQ multiplex PCR; TCRdb's copy has only in-frame clones and lacks some. The repertoire holds approximately 150,000 clones, 88% seen once, with about 28% in the top ten. Sequenced: peripheral blood. The receptors derive from a human donor in a cohort sampled during active COVID-19. Both conserved end residues are part of each CDR3. A D gene is named only where the DNA matches it firmly. For some rows the clone size is stated as once, few or many, or as a class when expanded; others skip it.

>TRBV3-1/TRBV3-2|-|once|TRBJ1-1
CASSRPGTGVTEAFF
TGTGCCAGCAGCCGCCCCGGGACGGGGGTGACTGAAGCTTTCTTT
>TRBV6-6|TRBD1|-|TRBJ1-5
CASSNSQGVNQPQHF
TGTGCCAGCAGTAATTCCCAGGGGGTCAATCAGCCCCAGCATTTT
>TRBV19|TRBD2|-|TRBJ2-2
CASTPGSGVVELFF
TGTGCCAGTACCCCGGGTAGCGGGGTTGTGGAGCTGTTTTTT
>TRBV5-4|TRBD2|-|TRBJ2-7
CASSLEAGGLDYEQYF
TGTGCCAGCAGCTTGGAAGCGGGGGGGCTTGACTACGAGCAGTACTTC
>TRBV6-5|-|-|TRBJ1-5
CASSYGQGSNQPQHF
TGTGCCAGCAGTTACGGCCAGGGAAGCAATCAGCCCCAGCATTTT
>TRBV7-3|-|-|TRBJ1-1
CASSLTWQKNTEAFF
TGTGCCAGCAGCTTAACGTGGCAGAAAAACACTGAAGCTTTCTTT
>TRBV9|-|-|TRBJ2-7
CASSPPSSYEQYF
TGTGCCAGCAGCCCACCGAGCTCCTACGAGCAGTACTTC
>TRBV9|TRBD2|-|TRBJ2-3
CASSVGVSGGQDTQYF
TGTGCCAGCAGCGTAGGGGTAAGCGGGGGGCAGGATACGCAGTATTTT
>TRBV7-8|-|-|TRBJ1-6
CASSLVRGDSPLHF
TGTGCCAGCAGCTTAGTGCGGGGGGACTCACCCCTCCACTTT
>TRBV24-1|TRBD1|-|TRBJ2-2
CATSDGGQGWDGELFF
TGTGCCACCAGTGATGGCGGACAGGGATGGGACGGGGAGCTGTTTTTT
>TRBV10-1|-|-|TRBJ1-4
CASSEQGINEKLFF
TGCGCCAGCAGTGAACAGGGTATTAATGAAAAACTGTTTTTT
>TRBV2|-|-|TRBJ2-4
CATRETAWDIQYF
TGTGCCACCCGGGAGACAGCCTGGGACATTCAGTACTTC
>TRBV18|TRBD1|-|TRBJ2-7
CASSPTSTGGSYEQYF
TGTGCCAGCTCACCAACCTCGACAGGGGGCTCCTACGAGCAGTACTTC
>TRBV7-9|-|once|TRBJ1-2
CASSLATRLPNYGYTF
TGTGCCAGCAGCTTAGCGACCAGACTTCCTAACTATGGCTACACCTTC
>TRBV5-8|TRBD1|-|TRBJ1-2
CASSRYRGLRYGYTF
TGTGCCAGCAGCCGATACAGGGGACTTCGCTATGGCTACACCTTC
>TRBV5-5|TRBD1|-|TRBJ2-7
CASSPSPGQVYEQYF
TGTGCCAGCAGCCCCTCCCCGGGACAGGTCTACGAGCAGTACTTC
>TRBV11-2|-|-|TRBJ2-1
CASSHGVSEQFF
TGTGCCAGCAGCCATGGAGTCTCCGAGCAGTTCTTC
>TRBV6-1|-|-|TRBJ2-3
CASSEGGGTDTQYF
TGTGCCAGCAGTGAAGGCGGGGGCACAGATACGCAGTATTTT
>TRBV7-2|TRBD2|-|TRBJ2-1
CASSRTSGGREQFF
TGTGCCAGCAGCCGGACTAGCGGGGGACGGGAGCAGTTCTTC
>TRBV9|TRBD2|few|TRBJ2-1
CASSPHLAGGPNEQFF
TGTGCCAGCAGCCCCCATCTAGCGGGGGGGCCCAATGAGCAGTTCTTC
>TRBV7-8|-|-|TRBJ2-7
CASSLAFIGGRGPRKYEQYF
TGTGCCAGCAGCTTAGCGTTCATCGGGGGTAGGGGGCCACGAAAATACGAGCAGTACTTC
>TRBV12-3/TRBV12-4|TRBD2|-|TRBJ2-7
CASLGLAGSEQYF
TGTGCCAGCCTGGGGCTAGCGGGGAGCGAGCAGTACTTC
>TRBV7-9|TRBD2|-|TRBJ2-1
CASSSKAGGYNEQFF
TGTGCCAGCAGCTCCAAAGCGGGGGGGTACAATGAGCAGTTCTTC
>TRBV7-3|-|-|TRBJ1-1
CARKYIHTNTEAFF
TGTGCCAGGAAATATATTCACACGAACACTGAAGCTTTCTTT
>TRBV19|TRBD2|-|TRBJ2-1
CASSLLVTSGRDYNEQFF
TGTGCCAGTAGCCTATTAGTGACTAGCGGGCGGGACTACAATGAGCAGTTCTTC
>TRBV27|-|-|TRBJ2-3
CASSLRLGSTDTQYF
TGTGCCAGCAGTTTAAGACTAGGGAGCACAGATACGCAGTATTTT
>TRBV30|-|once|TRBJ1-6
CAWSAQNNSPLHF
TGTGCCTGGAGTGCGCAGAATAATTCACCCCTCCACTTT
>TRBV6-5|-|-|TRBJ1-2
CASSSYRDDYGYTF
TGTGCCAGCAGTTCCTACAGGGACGACTATGGCTACACCTTC
>TRBV6-1|-|-|TRBJ1-5
CASSEGGGGQPQHF
TGTGCCAGCAGTGAAGGGGGAGGGGGTCAGCCCCAGCATTTT
>TRBV5-1|TRBD1|once|TRBJ1-5
CASSIGTGSNQPQHF
TGCGCCAGCAGCATCGGGACAGGTAGCAATCAGCCCCAGCATTTT
>TRBV9|TRBD1|-|TRBJ1-1
CASSAGTGGVWTEAFF
TGTGCCAGCAGCGCCGGGACAGGGGGCGTTTGGACTGAAGCTTTCTTT
>TRBV10-3|TRBD1|-|TRBJ1-6
CAISESGQANSPLHF
TGTGCCATCAGTGAGTCGGGACAGGCCAATTCACCCCTCCACTTT
>TRBV2|-|-|TRBJ1-5
CASGGTAYQPQHF
TGTGCCAGCGGAGGTACCGCTTATCAGCCCCAGCATTTT
>TRBV2|TRBD2|-|TRBJ2-1
CASFASGGSYNEQFF
TGTGCCAGCTTTGCTTCCGGGGGGTCCTACAATGAGCAGTTCTTC
>TRBV5-8|-|-|TRBJ1-2
CASSFLGQPGRYGYTF
TGTGCCAGCAGCTTCCTCGGACAGCCAGGCCGCTATGGCTACACCTTC
>TRBV4-2|TRBD2|few|TRBJ2-3
CASSPNRLAGGLDTQYF
TGTGCCAGCAGCCCTAATCGACTAGCGGGGGGGCTGGATACGCAGTATTTT
>TRBV5-1|-|-|TRBJ2-3
CASSLVSDTQYF
TGCGCCAGCAGCTTGGTATCAGATACGCAGTATTTT
>TRBV7-3|TRBD2|few|TRBJ2-2
CASSRSASGVNTGELFF
TGTGCCAGCAGTCGATCCGCTAGCGGGGTGAACACCGGGGAGCTGTTTTTT
>TRBV10-3|-|-|TRBJ1-1
CAISVGQNTEAFF
TGTGCCATCAGTGTGGGACAGAACACTGAAGCTTTCTTT
>TRBV6-2/TRBV6-3|-|-|TRBJ2-3
CASSYPSGSTDTQYF
TGTGCCAGCAGTTACCCCAGCGGTAGCACAGATACGCAGTATTTT
>TRBV5-4|-|-|TRBJ2-7
CASGHGGRGNEQYF
TGTGCCAGCGGGCACGGGGGGCGAGGCAACGAGCAGTACTTC
>TRBV4-1|-|-|TRBJ1-2
CASSRRTESGANYGYTF
TGCGCCAGCAGCCGGAGGACAGAAAGTGGGGCTAACTATGGCTACACCTTC
>TRBV2|-|-|TRBJ2-1
CASSEAFSGPYNEQFF
TGTGCCAGCAGTGAGGCGTTTAGCGGCCCCTACAATGAGCAGTTCTTC
>TRBV7-3|-|-|TRBJ1-5
CASSPGWANQPQHF
TGTGCCAGCAGCCCCGGTTGGGCCAATCAGCCCCAGCATTTT